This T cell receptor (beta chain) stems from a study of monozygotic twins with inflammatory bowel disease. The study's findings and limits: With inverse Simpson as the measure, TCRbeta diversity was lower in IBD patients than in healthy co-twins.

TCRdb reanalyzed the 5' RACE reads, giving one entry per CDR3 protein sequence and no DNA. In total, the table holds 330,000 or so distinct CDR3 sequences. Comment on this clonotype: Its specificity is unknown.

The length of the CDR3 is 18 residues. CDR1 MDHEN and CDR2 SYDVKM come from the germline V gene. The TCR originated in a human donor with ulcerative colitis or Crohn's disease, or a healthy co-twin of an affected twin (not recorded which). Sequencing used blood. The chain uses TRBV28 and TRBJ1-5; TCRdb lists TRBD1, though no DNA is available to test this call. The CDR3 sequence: CASSPRGWGAHSNQPQHF.